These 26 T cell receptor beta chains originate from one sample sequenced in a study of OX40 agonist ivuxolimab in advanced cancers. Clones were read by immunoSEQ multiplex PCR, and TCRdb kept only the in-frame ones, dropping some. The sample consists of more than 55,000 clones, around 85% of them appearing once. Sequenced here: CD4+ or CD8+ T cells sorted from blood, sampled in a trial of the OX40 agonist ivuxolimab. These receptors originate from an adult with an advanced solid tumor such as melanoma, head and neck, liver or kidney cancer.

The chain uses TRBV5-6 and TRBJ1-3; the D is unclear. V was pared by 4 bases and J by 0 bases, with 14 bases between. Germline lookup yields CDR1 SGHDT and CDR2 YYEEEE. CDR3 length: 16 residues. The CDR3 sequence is CASSPLSLSSGNTIYF. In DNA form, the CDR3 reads TGTGCCAGCAGCCCCTTGAGCCTGAGCTCTGGAAACACCATATATTTT.

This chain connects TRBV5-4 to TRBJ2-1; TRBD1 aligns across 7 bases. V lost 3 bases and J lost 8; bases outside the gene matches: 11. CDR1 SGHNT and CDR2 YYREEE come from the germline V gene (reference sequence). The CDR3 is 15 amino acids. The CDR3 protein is CASSYTRTGRDEQFF. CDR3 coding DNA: TGTGCCAGCAGCTATACCCGGACAGGTAGGGATGAGCAGTTCTTC. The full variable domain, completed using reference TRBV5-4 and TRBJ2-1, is ETGVTQSPTHLIKTRGQQVTLRCSSQSGHNTVSWYQQALGQGPQFIFQYYREEENGRGNFPPRFSGLQFPNYSSELNVNALELDDSALYLCASSYTRTGRDEQFFGPGTRLTVL.

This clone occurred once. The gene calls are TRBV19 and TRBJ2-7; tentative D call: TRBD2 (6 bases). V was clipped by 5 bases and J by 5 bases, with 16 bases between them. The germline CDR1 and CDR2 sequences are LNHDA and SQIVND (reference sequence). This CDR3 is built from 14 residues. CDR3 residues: CASSSLLANHEQYF. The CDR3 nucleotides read TGTGCCAGTAGTTCCCTCCTAGCGAACCACGAGCAGTACTTC. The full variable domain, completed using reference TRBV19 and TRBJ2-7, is DGGITQSPKYLFRKEGQNVTLSCEQNLNHDAMYWYRQDPGQGLRLIYYSQIVNDFQKGDIAEGYSVSREKKESFPLTVTSAQKNPTAFYLCASSSLLANHEQYFGPGTRLTVT.

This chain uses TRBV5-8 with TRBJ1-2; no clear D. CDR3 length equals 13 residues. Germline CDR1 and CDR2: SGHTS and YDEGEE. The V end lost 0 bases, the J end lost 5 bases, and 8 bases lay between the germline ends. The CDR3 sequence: CASSLDRLYGYTF. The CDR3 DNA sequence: TGTGCCAGCAGCTTGGATCGCCTTTATGGCTACACCTTC.

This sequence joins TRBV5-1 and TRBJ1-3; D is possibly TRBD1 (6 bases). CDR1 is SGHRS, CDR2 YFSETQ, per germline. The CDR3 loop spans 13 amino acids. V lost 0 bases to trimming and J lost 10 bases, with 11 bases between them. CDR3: CASSLDGGPTIYF. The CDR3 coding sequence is TGCGCCAGCAGCTTGGACGGGGGGCCAACCATATATTTT.

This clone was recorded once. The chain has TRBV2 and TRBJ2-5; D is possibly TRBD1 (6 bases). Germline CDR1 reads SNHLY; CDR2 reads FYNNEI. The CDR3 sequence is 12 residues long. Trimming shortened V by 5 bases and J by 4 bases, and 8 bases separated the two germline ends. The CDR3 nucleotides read TGTGCCAGCAGTAGCAGGGGAGAGACCCAGTACTTC. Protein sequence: CASSSRGETQYF.

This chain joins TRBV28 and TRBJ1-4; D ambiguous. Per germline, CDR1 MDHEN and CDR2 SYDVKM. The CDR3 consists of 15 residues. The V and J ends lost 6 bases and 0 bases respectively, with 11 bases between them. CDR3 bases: TGTGCCAGCAGCATAGACGGTGCAACTAATGAAAAACTGTTTTTT. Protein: CASSIDGATNEKLFF.

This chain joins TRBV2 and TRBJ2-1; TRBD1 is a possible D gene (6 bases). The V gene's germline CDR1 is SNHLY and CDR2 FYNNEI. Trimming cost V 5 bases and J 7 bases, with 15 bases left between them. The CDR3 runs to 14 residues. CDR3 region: CASSRKQGVNEQFF. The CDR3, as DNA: TGTGCCAGCAGTCGAAAACAGGGTGTAAATGAGCAGTTCTTC.

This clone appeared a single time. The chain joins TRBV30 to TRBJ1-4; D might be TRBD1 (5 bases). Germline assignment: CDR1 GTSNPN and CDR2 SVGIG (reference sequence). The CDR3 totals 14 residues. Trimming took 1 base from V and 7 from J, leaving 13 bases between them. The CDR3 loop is CAWSGGTAPEKLFF. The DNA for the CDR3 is TGTGCCTGGAGTGGGGGGACGGCGCCTGAAAAACTGTTTTTT.

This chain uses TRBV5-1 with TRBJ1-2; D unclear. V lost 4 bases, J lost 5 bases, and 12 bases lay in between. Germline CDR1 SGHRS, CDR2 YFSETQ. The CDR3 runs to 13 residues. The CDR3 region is CASSPFRGYGYTF. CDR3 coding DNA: TGCGCCAGCAGCCCTTTCCGGGGTTATGGCTACACCTTC. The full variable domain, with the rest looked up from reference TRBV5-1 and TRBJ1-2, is KAGVTQTPRYLIKTRGQQVTLSCSPISGHRSVSWYQQTPGQGLQFLFEYFSETQRNKGNFPGRFSGRQFSNSRSEMNVSTLELGDSALYLCASSPFRGYGYTFGSGTRLTVV.

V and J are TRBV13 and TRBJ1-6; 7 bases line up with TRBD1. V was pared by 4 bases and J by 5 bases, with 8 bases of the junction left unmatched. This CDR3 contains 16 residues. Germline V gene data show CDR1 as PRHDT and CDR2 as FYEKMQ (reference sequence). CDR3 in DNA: TGTGCCAGCAGCTCAACCCCGGACAGGAATAATTCACCCCTCCACTTT. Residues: CASSSTPDRNNSPLHF.

The CDR3 DNA is TGTGCCAGCTCACCAGGGACAGGACTACCCCGCGAGCAGTACTTC. This sequence encodes CASSPGTGLPREQYF. The rearrangement uses TRBV18 and TRBJ2-7, with 8 bases lining up with TRBD1. CDR1 is KGHSH, CDR2 LQKENI, per germline. The CDR3 consists of 15 residues. The V gene end was trimmed by 2 bases and the J gene end by 6 bases; junction bases not matched to a gene: 9.

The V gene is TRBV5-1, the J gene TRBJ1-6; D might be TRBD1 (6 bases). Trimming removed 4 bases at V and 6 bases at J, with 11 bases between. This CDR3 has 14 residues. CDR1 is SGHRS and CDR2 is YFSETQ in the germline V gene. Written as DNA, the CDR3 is TGCGCCAGCAGCGGACAGAGCCTTAATTCACCCCTCCACTTT. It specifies CASSGQSLNSPLHF.

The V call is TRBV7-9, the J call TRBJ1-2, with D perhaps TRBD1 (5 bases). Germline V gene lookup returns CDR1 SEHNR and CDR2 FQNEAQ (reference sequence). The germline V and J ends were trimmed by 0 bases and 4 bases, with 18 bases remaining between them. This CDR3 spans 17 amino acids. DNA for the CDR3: TGTGCCAGCAGCTTAGCGCTTGGGGGAGGCGGCATCTATGGCTACACCTTC. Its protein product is CASSLALGGGGIYGYTF.

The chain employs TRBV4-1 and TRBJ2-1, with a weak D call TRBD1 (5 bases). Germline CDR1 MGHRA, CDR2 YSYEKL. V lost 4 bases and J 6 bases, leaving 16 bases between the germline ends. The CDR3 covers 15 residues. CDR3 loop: CASSPVVLGPNEQFF. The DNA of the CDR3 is TGCGCCAGCAGCCCAGTGGTTTTGGGGCCCAATGAGCAGTTCTTC.

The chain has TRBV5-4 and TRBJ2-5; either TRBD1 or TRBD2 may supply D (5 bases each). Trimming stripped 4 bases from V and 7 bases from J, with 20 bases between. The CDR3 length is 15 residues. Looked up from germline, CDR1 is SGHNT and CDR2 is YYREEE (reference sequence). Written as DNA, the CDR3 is TGTGCCAGCAGCCTACAGGCTCTCGGGGTTTCGACCCAGTACTTC. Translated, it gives CASSLQALGVSTQYF.

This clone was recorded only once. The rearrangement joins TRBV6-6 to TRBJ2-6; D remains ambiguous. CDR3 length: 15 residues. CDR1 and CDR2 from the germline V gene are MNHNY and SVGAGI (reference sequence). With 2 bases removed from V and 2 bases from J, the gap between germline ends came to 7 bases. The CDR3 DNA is TGTGCCAGCAGTTACCCCTTACCTGGGGCCAACGTCCTGACTTTC. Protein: CASSYPLPGANVLTF.

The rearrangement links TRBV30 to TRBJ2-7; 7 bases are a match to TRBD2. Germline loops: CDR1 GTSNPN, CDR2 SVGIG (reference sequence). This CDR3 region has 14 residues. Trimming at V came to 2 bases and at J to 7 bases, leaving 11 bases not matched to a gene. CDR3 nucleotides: TGTGCCTGGAGTCTCACCGTCCCAGCGGGGGAGCAGTACTTC. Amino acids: CAWSLTVPAGEQYF.

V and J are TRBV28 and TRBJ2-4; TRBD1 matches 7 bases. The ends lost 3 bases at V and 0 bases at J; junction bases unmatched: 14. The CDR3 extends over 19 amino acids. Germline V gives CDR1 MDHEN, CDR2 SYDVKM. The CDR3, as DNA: TGTGCCAGCAGTTTCCCCTCCCCCGGGACAGCGTTAGCCAAAAACATTCAGTACTTC. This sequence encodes CASSFPSPGTALAKNIQYF.

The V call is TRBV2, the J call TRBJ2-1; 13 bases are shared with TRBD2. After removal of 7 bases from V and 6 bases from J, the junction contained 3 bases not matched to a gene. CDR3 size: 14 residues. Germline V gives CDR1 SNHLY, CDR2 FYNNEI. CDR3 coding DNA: TGTGCCAGCACACGGACTAGCGGGAGCAATGAGCAGTTCTTC. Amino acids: CASTRTSGSNEQFF.

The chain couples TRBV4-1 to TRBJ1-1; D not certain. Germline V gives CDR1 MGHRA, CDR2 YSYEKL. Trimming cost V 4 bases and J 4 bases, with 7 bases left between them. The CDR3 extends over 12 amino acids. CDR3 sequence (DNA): TGCGCCAGCAGCCTAGACGGCACTGAAGCTTTCTTT. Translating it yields CASSLDGTEAFF.

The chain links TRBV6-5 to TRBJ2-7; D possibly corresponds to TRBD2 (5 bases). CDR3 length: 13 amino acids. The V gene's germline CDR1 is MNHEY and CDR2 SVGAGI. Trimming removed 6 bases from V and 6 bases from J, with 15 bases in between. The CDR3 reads CASSVAPRGEQYF. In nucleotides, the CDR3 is TGTGCCAGCAGCGTTGCACCCCGGGGCGAGCAGTACTTC.

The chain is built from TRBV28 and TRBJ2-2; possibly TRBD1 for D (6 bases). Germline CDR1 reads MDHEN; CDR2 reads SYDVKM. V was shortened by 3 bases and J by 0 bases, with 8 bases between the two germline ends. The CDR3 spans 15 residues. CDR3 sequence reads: CASSFQGSNTGELFF. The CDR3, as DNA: TGTGCCAGCAGTTTTCAGGGGTCGAACACCGGGGAGCTGTTTTTT.

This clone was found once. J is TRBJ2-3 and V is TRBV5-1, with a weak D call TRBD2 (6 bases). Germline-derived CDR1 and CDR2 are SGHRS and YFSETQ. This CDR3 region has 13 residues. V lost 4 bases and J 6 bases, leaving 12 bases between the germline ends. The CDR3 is CASSVEGSDTQYF. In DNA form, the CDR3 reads TGCGCCAGCAGCGTGGAGGGATCGGATACGCAGTATTTT.

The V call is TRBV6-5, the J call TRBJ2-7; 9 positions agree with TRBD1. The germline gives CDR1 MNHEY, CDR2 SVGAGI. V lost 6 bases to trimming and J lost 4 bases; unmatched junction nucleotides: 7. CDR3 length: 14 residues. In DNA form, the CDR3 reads TGTGCCAGCAGCTCGCCGACAGGGGGATACGAGCAGTACTTC. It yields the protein CASSSPTGGYEQYF.

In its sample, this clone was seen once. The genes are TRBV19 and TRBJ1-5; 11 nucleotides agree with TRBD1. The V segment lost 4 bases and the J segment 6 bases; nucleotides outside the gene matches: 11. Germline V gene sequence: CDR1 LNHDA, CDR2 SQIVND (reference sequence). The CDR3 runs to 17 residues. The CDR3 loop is CASSTPPWDRGGQPQHF. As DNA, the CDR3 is TGTGCCAGTAGTACTCCTCCCTGGGACAGGGGGGGTCAGCCCCAGCATTTT. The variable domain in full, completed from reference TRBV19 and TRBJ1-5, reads DGGITQSPKYLFRKEGQNVTLSCEQNLNHDAMYWYRQDPGQGLRLIYYSQIVNDFQKGDIAEGYSVSREKKESFPLTVTSAQKNPTAFYLCASSTPPWDRGGQPQHFGDGTRLSIL.